The sequence of this TCR beta chain was determined in a study of persistence of HIV-infected CD4 T cells (dated by TCRdb to 2020 to 2021). Describing the broader study: CMV- and HIV-1 Gag-responding CD4+ T cells were isolated from ART-treated individuals so that antigen-driven clonal expansion of HIV-1-infected cells could be examined. The median time the participants had spent on suppressive ART was over 7 years. Peripheral blood samples of up to about 200 mL were obtained at multiple time points, with the exception of two participants, for whom leukapheresis was performed at a single time point. Proviral sequencing was used to assess clonality among infected cells, whereas TCRbeta sequencing gauged the clonality of all cells within each sorted population. For the TCR cluster analysis across participants, eight or nine participants were included for CMV and about seven participants for Gag. What the authors observed across the whole study: Degenerate expanded CDR3beta sequences were enriched in antigen-responding cells, suggesting convergent selection of CD4+ responses to CMV and Gag. Because the TCR analyses were done in bulk, restricting them to just the rare CMV-responding cells that actually carried HIV-1 proviruses was not possible. A correlation was observed between TCR oligoclonality and proviral oligoclonality within the same sorted populations. Only a small number of individuals took part in the study, and only a limited range of antigens was tested. Significantly lower TCRbeta richness was observed in CMV- and Gag-responding cells than in anti-CD3/anti-CD28-responding cells, and higher oligoclonality was observed in CMV-responding cells than in CD3/CD28-stimulated and Gag-responding cells.

TCRbeta repertoires were sequenced from genomic DNA with the immunoSEQ hsTCRB assay version 4 in survey mode. For TCRbeta sequencing, genomic DNA was diluted to around 9.9 ng/uL, with up to 1 ug used per sample. Processing in the source paper ran as follows. Analysis of the TCRbeta data was done in ImmunoSeq Analyzer 3.0, and diversity was computed on productive nucleotide rearrangements. The improved Chao index was used to estimate lower-bound TCR diversity, and the Gini coefficient was used to estimate clonality using the Immunarch R package. Different nucleotide rearrangements encoding the same CDR3beta amino acid sequence were counted as distinct clonotypes. Differential abundance analysis identified TCRbeta sequences significantly enriched in antigen-responding cells relative to anti-CD3/anti-CD28-activated cells. GLIPH2 grouped TCRs by predicted peptide-MHC specificity, both within each participant and across combined participant data sets. TCRdb obtained this table from immuneACCESS and retained in-frame rearrangements with V and J assigned. These tables miss some clones; where compared with another copy, unresolved V genes account for less than half of the shortfall, and the remainder is unexplained. The V and J calls and clone size come from that table; D and trimming were worked out from the DNA. The sample contains approximately 27,000 clones, about 80% of them found a single time. Clones ranked in the top ten supply 0.75% to 0.95% of the sample.

This clone came up once. The antigen this receptor binds is unknown. No base qualities exist here, and no much larger clone lies one base off it. The sample's treatment or condition label, in plain terms: suppressive antiretroviral therapy. Lysates of CMV-infected fibroblasts at about 9.3 ug/mL were used to stimulate the cells. Memory CD4+ T cells that did not respond, being CD40L-negative, CD69-negative and CD45RO-high, were sorted as memory populations depleted of antigen-responding cells. HIV-1-infected adults in whom suppressive ART had been started during chronic infection were enrolled as participants. Plasma HIV-1 RNA had been undetectable (below 50 copies/mL) in participants for at least 4 years. To be included, participants needed a CD4+ T cell count above 400 cells/uL and a positive CMV serology. Before stimulation, PBMCs were isolated using density centrifugation and then depleted of CD8+ T cells. CD8-depleted PBMCs were stimulated for 18 hours with anti-CD28/CD49d costimulation, CD40-blocking antibody and enfuvirtide to prevent new infections. Cells were sorted on a Beckman Coulter MoFlo Legacy or XDP sorter, with propidium iodide excluding dead cells. The QIAamp DNA Mini Kit was used for genomic DNA extraction from samples above one million cells, and the Quick-DNA Microprep Kit was used otherwise.

This TCR derives from an adult woman with HIV who was CMV-seropositive. The sample consisted of CD4+ T cells sorted from PBMCs after approximately 20-hour stimulation, taken from a patient who received antiretroviral therapy. The sample's cell subset or site label, in plain terms: CD40L-CD69- CD45RO-high memory CD4 T cells not responding to CMV lysate.

The DNA sequence follows: TGTGCCAGCAGCTTGGTGGTAGGGGCTAATGAAAAACTGTTTTTT. Its product reads: CASSLVVGANEKLFF. The V gene is TRBV5-5 and the J gene is TRBJ1-4, and perhaps TRBD1 as D gene, on 5 matching bases. The CDR3 numbers 15 residues from cysteine through phenylalanine. Only CDR3 DNA is held: 45 bases, read in frame from base 1. V loses 0 bases of germline sequence and J loses 3 bases, and the interval between the two ends is 9 bases. According to the germline V gene (reference sequence), CDR1 reads SGHKS and CDR2 reads YYEKEE.